This T cell receptor beta chain comes out of a study of memory CD4+ T cells and cytomegalovirus serostatus. Study details: This sample comes from healthy Belgian adults, about nine CMV seropositive, approximately 23 seronegative.

Single viable CD3+CD4+CD8-CD45RO+ cells were sorted as the memory CD4+ T cells. Assay used: immunoSEQ multiplex PCR; TCRdb lists only in-frame clones, some missing. Of over 65,000 clones listed, about three quarters are singletons. Deletions cut 6 bases from V and 9 bases from J, with 15 bases between. The CDR3 has 13 residues. Per the germline V gene, CDR1 is SGHTA and CDR2 is FQGNSA. The receptor comes from an adult in good health and CMV-seropositive. The chain carries TRBV7-2 and TRBJ1-5; D possibly corresponds to TRBD1 (6 bases). Sequencing was performed on memory CD4+ T cells from blood. The CDR3 region is CASSPPGARPQHF. The CDR3 DNA follows: TGTGCCAGCAGTCCCCCGGGGGCGAGGCCCCAGCATTTT.